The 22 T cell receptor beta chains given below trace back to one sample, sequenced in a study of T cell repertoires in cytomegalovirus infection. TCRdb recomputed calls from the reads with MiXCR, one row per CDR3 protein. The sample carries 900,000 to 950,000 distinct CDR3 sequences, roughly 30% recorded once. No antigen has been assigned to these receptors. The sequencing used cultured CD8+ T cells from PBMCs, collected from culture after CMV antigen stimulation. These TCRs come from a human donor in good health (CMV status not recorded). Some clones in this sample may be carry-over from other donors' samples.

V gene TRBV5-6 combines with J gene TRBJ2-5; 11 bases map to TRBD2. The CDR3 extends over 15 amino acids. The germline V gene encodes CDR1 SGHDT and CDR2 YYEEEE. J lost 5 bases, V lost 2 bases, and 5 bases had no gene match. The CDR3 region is CASSFSGGADETQYF. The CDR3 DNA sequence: TGTGCCAGCAGCTTTAGCGGGGGGGCGGATGAGACCCAGTACTTC.

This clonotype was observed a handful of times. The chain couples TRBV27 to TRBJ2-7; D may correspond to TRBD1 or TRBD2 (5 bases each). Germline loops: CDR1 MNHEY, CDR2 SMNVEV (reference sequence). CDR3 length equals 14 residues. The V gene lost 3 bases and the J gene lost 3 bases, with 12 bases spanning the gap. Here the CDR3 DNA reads TGTGCCAGCAGTTTGGCCGGGACGGTCTACGAGCAGTACTTC. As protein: CASSLAGTVYEQYF.

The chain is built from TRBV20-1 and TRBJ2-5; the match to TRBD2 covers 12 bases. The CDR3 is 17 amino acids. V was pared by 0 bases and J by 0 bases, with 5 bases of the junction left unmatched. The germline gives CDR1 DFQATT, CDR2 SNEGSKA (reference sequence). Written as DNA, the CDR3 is TGCAGTGCTAGAGATCAGAGACTAGCGGGGGACCAAGAGACCCAGTACTTC. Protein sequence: CSARDQRLAGDQETQYF.

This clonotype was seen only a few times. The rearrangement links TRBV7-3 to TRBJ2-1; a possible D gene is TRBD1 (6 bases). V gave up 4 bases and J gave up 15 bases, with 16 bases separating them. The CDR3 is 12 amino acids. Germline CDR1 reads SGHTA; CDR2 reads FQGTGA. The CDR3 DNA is TGTGCCAGCAGCTCGGACAGCTTTCGATTGTTCTTC. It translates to CASSSDSFRLFF.

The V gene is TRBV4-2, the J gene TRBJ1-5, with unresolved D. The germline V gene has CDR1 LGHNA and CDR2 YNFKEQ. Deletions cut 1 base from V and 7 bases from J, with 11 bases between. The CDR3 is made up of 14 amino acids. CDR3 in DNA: TGTGCCAGCAGCCAAGGCCAGGCCGACCAGCCCCAGCATTTT. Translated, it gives CASSQGQADQPQHF.

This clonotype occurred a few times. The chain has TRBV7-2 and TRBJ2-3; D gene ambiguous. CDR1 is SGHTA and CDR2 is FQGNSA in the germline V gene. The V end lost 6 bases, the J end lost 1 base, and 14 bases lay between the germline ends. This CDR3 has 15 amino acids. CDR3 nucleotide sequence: TGTGCCAGCAGTCCGGAGACCTCGGGCACAGATACGCAGTATTTT. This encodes CASSPETSGTDTQYF.

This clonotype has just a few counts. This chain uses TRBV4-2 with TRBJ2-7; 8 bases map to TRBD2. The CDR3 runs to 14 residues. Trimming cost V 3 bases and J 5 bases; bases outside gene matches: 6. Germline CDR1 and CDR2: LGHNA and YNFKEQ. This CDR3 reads CASSHGLAGDEQYF. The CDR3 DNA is TGTGCCAGCAGCCACGGACTAGCAGGTGACGAGCAGTACTTC.

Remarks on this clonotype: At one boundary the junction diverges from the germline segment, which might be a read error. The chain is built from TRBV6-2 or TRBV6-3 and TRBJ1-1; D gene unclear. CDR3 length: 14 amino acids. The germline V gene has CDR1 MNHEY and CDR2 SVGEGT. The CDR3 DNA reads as TGTGCCAGCAGTTGGGCAGGATCGAACACTGATGCTTTCTTT. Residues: CASSWAGSNTDAFF.

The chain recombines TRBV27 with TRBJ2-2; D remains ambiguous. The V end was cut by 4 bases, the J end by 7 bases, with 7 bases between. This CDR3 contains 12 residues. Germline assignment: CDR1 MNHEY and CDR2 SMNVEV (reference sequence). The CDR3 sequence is CASSWTDGELFF. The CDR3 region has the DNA TGTGCCAGCAGTTGGACGGACGGGGAGCTGTTTTTT.

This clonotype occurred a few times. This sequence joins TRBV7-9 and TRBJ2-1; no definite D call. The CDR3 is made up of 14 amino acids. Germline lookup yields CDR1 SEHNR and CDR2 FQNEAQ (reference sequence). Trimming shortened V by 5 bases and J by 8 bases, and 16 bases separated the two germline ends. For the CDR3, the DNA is TGTGCCAGCAGCCGACCGGAGAGCATCCATGAGCAGTTCTTC. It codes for CASSRPESIHEQFF.

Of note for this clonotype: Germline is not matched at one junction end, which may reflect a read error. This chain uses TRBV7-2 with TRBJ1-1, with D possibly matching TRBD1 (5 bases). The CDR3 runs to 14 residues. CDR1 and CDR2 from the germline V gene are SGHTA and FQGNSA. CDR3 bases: TGTGCCAACAGCTTAAGGGGACGACCCTTCGAAGCTTTCTTT. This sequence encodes CANSLRGRPFEAFF.

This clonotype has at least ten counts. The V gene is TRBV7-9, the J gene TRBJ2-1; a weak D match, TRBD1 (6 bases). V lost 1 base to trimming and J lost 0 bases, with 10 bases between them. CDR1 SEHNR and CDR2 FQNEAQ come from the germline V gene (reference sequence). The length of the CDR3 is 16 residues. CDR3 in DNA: TGTGCCAGCAGCTTAGGGACAGCAAGCTCCTACAATGAGCAGTTCTTC. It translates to CASSLGTASSYNEQFF.

The CDR3, as DNA: TGTGCCAGCAGTTTAACAGAATATGGAGAAAAACTGTTTTTT. Translated, it gives CASSLTEYGEKLFF. The rearrangement uses TRBV27 and TRBJ1-4; D is unresolved. Germline CDR1 MNHEY, CDR2 SMNVEV (reference sequence). Between the trimmed V and J ends, which lost 2 bases and 8 bases, there was a span of 12 bases. The CDR3 sequence is 14 residues long.

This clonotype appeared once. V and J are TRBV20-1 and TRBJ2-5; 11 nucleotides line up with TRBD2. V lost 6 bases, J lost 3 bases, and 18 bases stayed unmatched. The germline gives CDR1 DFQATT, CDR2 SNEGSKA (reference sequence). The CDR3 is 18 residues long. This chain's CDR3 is CSASVPHNSGGVEETQYF. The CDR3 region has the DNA TGCAGTGCGAGCGTACCCCACAATAGCGGGGGGGTGGAAGAGACCCAGTACTTC.

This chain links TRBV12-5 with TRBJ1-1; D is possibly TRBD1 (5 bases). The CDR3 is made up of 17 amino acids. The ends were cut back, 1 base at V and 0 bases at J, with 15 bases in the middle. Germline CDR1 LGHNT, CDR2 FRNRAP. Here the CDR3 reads CASGLERPRELNTEAFF. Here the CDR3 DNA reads TGTGCTAGTGGTTTGGAACGCCCCAGGGAGCTGAACACTGAAGCTTTCTTT.

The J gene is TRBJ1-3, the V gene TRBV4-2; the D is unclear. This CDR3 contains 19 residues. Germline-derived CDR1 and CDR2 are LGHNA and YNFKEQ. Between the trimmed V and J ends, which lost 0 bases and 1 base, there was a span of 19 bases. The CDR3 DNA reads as TGTGCCAGCAGCCAAGATGCGGAGGGCCTAAGGGTATCTGGAAACACCATATATTTT. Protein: CASSQDAEGLRVSGNTIYF.

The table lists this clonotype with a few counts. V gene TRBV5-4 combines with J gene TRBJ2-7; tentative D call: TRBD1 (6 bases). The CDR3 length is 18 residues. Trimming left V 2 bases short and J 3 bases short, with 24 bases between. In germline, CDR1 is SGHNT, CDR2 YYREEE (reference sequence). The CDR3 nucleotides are TGTGCCAGCAGCTTTACCCCCCCGGGACAACCCGATGACTACGAGCAGTACGTC. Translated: CASSFTPPGQPDDYEQYV.

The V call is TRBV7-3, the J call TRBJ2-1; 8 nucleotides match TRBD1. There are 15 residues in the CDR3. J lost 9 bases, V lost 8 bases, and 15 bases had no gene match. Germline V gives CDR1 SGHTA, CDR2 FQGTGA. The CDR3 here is CASSLSDRGMSEQFF. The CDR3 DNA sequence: TGTGCCAGCTCCCTTTCCGACAGGGGAATGAGTGAGCAGTTCTTC. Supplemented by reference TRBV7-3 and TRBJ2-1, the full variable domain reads GAGVSQTPSNKVTEKGKYVELRCDPISGHTALYWYRQSLGQGPEFLIYFQGTGAADDSGLPNDRFFAVRPEGSVSTLKIQRTERGDSAVYLCASSLSDRGMSEQFFGPGTRLTVL.

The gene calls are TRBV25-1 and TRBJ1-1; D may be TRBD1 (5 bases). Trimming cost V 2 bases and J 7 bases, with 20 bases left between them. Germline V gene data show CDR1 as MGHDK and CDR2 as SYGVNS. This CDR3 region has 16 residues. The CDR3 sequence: CASSEPGGGPEVEAFF. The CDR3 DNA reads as TGTGCCAGCAGTGAACCCGGGGGGGGACCGGAGGTTGAAGCTTTCTTT.

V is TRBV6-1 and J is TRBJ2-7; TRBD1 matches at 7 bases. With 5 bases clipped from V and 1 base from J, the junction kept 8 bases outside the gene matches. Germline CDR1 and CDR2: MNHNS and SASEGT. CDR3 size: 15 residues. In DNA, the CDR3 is TGTGCCAGCAGTCCGTACAGGGGAAAATCCTACGAGCAGTACTTC. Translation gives CASSPYRGKSYEQYF.

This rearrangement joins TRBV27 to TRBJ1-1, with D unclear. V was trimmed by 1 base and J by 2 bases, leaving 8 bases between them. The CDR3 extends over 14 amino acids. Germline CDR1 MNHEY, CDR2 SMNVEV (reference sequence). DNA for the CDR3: TGTGCCAGCAGTTTATTCACGGATAACACTGAAGCTTTCTTT. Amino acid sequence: CASSLFTDNTEAFF.

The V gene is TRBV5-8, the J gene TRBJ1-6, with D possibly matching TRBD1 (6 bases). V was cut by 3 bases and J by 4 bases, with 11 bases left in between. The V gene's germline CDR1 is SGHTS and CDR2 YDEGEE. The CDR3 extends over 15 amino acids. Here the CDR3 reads CASSYGQLYNSPLHF. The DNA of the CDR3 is TGTGCCAGCAGCTATGGACAGTTGTATAATTCACCCCTCCACTTT.